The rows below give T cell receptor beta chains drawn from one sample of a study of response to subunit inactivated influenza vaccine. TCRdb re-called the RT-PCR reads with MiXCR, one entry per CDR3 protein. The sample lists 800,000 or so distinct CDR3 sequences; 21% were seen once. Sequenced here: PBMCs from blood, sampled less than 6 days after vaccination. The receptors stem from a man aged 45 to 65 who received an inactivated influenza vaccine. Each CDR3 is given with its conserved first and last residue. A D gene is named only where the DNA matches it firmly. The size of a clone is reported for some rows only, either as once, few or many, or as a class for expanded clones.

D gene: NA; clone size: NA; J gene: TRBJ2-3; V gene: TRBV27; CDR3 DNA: TGTGCCAGCAGGACCGTCGGTCGGGATACGCAGTATTTT; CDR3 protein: CASRTVGRDTQYF
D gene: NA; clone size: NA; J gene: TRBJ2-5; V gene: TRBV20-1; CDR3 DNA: TGCAGTGCTAGAGATATCCAGGGTTCGGAGACCCAGTACTTC; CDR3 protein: CSARDIQGSETQYF
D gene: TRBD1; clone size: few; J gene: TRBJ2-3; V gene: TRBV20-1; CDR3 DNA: TGCAGTGCACCCGGGACAGGGTCGACAGATACGCAGTATTTT; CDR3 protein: CSAPGTGSTDTQYF
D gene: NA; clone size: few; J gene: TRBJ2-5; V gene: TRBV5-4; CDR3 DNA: TGTGCCAGCAGTTCGGGGGGACAAACTCAAGAGACCCAGTACTTC; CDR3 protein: CASSSGGQTQETQYF
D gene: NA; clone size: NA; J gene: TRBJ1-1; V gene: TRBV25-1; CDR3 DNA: TGTGCCAGCAGTGGAGGAACCGCTCTCGGGGCTTTCTTT; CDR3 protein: CASSGGTALGAFF
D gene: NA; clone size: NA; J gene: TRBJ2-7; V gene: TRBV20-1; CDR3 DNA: TGCAGTGTACGACGGGGGCCTTACGAGCAGTACTTC; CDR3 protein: CSVRRGPYEQYF
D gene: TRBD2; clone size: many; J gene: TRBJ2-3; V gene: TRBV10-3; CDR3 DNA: TGTGCCATCAGTGAGCCTCGGGCGGGGGGATCGCAGTATTTT; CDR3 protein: CAISEPRAGGSQYF
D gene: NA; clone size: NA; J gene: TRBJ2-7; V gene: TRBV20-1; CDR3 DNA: TGCAGTGCTAGAGACGGGCTTAAGGGGAGAGGGGGACTTTCCTACGAGCAGTACTTC; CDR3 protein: CSARDGLKGRGGLSYEQYF
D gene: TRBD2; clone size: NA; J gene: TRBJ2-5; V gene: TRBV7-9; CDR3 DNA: TGTCCCAGCAGCTTAGCGGGAGGAGGAGAGACCCAGTACTTC; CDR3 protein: CPSSLAGGGETQYF
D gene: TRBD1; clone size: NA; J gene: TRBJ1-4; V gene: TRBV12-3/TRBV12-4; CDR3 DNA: TGTGCCAGCAGTCCCCTGGGCAGGGGGAGCGAAAAACTGTTTTTT; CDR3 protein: CASSPLGRGSEKLFF
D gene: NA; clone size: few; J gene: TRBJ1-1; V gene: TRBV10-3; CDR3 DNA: TGTGCCATCAGTGAGAGGCCAGGGAGTGGCACTGAAGCTTTCTTT; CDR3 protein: CAISERPGSGTEAFF
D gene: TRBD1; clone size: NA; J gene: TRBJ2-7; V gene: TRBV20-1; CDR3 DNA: TGCAGTGCTAGAGACCTAGGACAGGGCCCCTACGAGCAGTACTTC; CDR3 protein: CSARDLGQGPYEQYF
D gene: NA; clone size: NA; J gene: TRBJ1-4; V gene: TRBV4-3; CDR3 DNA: TGCGCCAGCAGCCAAGATTGGGCAGACAAAGAAAAACTGTTTTTT; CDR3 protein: CASSQDWADKEKLFF
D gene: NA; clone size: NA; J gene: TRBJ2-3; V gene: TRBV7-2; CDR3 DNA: TGTGCCAGCAGCTTAAGGTTCCGCTCGTATTTT; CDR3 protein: CASSLRFRSYF
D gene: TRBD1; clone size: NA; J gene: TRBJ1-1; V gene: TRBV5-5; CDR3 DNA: TGTGCCAGCAGTTACAGGGGGGTCACTGAAGCTTTCTTT; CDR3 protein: CASSYRGVTEAFF
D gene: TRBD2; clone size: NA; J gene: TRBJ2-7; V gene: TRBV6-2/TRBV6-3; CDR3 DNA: TGTGCCAGCAGCCCAGGGACTATACACGAGCAGTACTTC; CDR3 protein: CASSPGTIHEQYF
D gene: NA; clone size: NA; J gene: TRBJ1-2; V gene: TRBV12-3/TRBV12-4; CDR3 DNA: TGTGCCAGCAGTCGAGGGGCTAACTATGGCTACACCTTC; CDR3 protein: CASSRGANYGYTF
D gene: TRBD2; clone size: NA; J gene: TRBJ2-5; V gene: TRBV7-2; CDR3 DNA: TGTGCCAGCAGCTTACCGACTTCGAGTGGACTAGCGGGGGGGAAAGAGACCCAGTACTTC; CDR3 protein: CASSLPTSSGLAGGKETQYF
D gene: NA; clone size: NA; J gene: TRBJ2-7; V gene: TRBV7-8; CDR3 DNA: TGTGCCAGCAGCTTTTTTGTTAGCGGATACTCCTACGAGCAGTACTTC; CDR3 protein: CASSFFVSGYSYEQYF
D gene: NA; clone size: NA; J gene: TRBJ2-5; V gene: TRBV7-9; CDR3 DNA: TGTGCCAGCAGCTTAGTGGGGTCGGGAGCGGAGACCCAGTACTTC; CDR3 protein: CASSLVGSGAETQYF
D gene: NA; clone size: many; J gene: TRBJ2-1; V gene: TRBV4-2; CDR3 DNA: TGTGCCAGCAGCCAACGTAGCGGCTCTCCCGATGAGCAGTTCTTC; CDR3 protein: CASSQRSGSPDEQFF
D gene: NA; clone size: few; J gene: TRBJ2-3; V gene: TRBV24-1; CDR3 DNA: TGTGCCACCAGTGATTTAGGCAGGGACACAGATACGCAGTATTTT; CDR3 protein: CATSDLGRDTDTQYF
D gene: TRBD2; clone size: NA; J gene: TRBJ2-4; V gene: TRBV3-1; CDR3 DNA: TGTGCCAGCAGCCAAGTAACCTCGGGTACTAGCGGGGGGAGGAACATTCAGTACTTC; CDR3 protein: CASSQVTSGTSGGRNIQYF
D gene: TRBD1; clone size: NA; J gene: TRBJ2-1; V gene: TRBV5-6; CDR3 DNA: TGTGCCAGCAGCTTGAAGGAAAGGACAGGGCCCTCCTACAATGAGCAGTTCTTC; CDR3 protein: CASSLKERTGPSYNEQFF
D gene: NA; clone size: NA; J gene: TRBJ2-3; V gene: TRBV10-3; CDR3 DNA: TGTGCCATCAGTGAGGCGGCAGGGGACACGCAGTATTTT; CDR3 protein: CAISEAAGDTQYF
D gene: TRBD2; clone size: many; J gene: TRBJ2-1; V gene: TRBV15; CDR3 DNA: TGTGCCACCAGCAGAGGGACTAGCGGGAGGCTGGGGTTCTTC; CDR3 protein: CATSRGTSGRLGFF
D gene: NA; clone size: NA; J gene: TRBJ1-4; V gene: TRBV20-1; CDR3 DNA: TGCAGTGCTAGAGATATCGGGGTTGCAACTAATGAAAAACTGTTTTTT; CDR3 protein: CSARDIGVATNEKLFF
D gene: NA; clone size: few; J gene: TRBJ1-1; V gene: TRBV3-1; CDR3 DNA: TGTGCCAGCAGCCAAAGGGCCGGGATTCCTGAAGCTTTCTTT; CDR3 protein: CASSQRAGIPEAFF
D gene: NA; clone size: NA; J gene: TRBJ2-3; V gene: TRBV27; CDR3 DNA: TGTACCAGCAGAAAGGACCCAGGCACAGATACGCAGTATTTT; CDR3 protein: CTSRKDPGTDTQYF
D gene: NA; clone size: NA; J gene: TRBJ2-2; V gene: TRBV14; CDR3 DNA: TGTGCCAGCAGCCAAGTACGTCTAAGGGAGCTGTTTTTT; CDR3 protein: CASSQVRLRELFF
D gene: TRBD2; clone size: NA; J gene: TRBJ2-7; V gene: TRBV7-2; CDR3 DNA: TGTGCCAGCAGCTTAAGCCGGGAGGCCGAGCAGTACTTC; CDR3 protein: CASSLSREAEQYF
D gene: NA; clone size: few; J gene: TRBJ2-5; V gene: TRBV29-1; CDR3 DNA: TGCAGCGTTTGGTGGGGCTCGGAGACCCAGTACTTC; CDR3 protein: CSVWWGSETQYF
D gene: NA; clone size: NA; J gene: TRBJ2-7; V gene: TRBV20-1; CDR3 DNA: TGCAGTGCTAGAACCGGGCCCCTGGGTAGCCACGAGCAGTACTTC; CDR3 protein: CSARTGPLGSHEQYF
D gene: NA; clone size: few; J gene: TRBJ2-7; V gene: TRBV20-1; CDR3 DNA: TGCAGTGCGCGGGACGCAGCTAACGAGCAGTACTTC; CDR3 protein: CSARDAANEQYF
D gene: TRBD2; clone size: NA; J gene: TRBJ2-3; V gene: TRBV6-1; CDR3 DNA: TGTGCCAGCAGGACCCAACCGTTAGCGGGAATGACAGATACGAAGTATTTT; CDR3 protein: CASRTQPLAGMTDTKYF
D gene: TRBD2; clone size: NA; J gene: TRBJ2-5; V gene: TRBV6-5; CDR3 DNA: TGTGCCAGCAGTTACAGTGAGCGGGGGCCCCAAGAGACCCAGTACTTC; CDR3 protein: CASSYSERGPQETQYF
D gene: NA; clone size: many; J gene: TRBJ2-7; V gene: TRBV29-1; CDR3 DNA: TGCAGCGTTGTTGGCGGAACCTACGAGCAGTACTTC; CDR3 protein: CSVVGGTYEQYF
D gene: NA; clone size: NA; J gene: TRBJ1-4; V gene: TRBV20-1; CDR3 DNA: TGCAGTGCTAGAGATCGTCCGGCGGCTAATGAAAAACTGTTTTTT; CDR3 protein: CSARDRPAANEKLFF
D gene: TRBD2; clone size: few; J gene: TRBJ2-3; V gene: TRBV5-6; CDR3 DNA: TGTGCCAGCAGCCGGAAGGCGGGAGGCCCCCGAGGTACGCAGTATTTT; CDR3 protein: CASSRKAGGPRGTQYF
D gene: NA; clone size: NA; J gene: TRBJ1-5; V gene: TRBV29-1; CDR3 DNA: TGCAGCGTTGAAGACAGCAACCAGCCCCAGCATTTT; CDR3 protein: CSVEDSNQPQHF
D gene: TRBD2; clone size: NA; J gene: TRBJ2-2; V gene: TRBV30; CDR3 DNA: TGTGCCTGGAGTGTACGGGTGACTAGCGGCACCGGGGAGCTGTTTTTT; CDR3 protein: CAWSVRVTSGTGELFF
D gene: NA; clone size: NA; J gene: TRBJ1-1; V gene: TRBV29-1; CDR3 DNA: TGCAGCGTTCGGGGAGGACAGCTGAACACTGAAGCTTTCTTT; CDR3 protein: CSVRGGQLNTEAFF
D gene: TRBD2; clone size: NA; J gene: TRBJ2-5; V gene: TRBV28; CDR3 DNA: TGTGCCAGCAGCGCGGGGGGGCCGAATGGAGAGACCCAGTACTTC; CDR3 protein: CASSAGGPNGETQYF
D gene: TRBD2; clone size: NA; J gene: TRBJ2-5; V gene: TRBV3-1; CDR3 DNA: TGTGCCAGCAGCGTGGCGGGGGGGCCGTATCGAGAGACCCAGTACTTC; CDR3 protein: CASSVAGGPYRETQYF